Included here is one T cell receptor beta chain sequence, with context. Its cognate antigen is unknown. MiXCR was run by TCRdb on the reads, yielding one entry per CDR3 protein. This sample has 550,000 to 850,000 distinct CDR3 sequences, with about 30% found just once. The data derive from a study of T cell repertoires in cytomegalovirus infection. Study-level points and caveats: The ex vivo response showed dominance by HLA-C-restricted CMV-specific TCR beta clonotypes.

After removal of 5 bases from V and 0 bases from J, the junction contained 16 bases not matched to a gene. The CDR3 totals 19 residues. The J gene is TRBJ1-1, the V gene TRBV12-3 or TRBV12-4; TRBD1 agrees at 9 bases. Here the sequenced sample was cultured PBMCs, taken from culture after CMV antigen stimulation. This clonotype was sampled from a human donor in good health (CMV status not recorded). Some clones in this sample may be carry-over from other donors' samples. For the CDR3, the DNA is TGTGCCAGCAGTACACACATATATTACAGGGGGCGAATGAACACTGAAGCTTTCTTT. Its translation is CASSTHIYYRGRMNTEAFF.